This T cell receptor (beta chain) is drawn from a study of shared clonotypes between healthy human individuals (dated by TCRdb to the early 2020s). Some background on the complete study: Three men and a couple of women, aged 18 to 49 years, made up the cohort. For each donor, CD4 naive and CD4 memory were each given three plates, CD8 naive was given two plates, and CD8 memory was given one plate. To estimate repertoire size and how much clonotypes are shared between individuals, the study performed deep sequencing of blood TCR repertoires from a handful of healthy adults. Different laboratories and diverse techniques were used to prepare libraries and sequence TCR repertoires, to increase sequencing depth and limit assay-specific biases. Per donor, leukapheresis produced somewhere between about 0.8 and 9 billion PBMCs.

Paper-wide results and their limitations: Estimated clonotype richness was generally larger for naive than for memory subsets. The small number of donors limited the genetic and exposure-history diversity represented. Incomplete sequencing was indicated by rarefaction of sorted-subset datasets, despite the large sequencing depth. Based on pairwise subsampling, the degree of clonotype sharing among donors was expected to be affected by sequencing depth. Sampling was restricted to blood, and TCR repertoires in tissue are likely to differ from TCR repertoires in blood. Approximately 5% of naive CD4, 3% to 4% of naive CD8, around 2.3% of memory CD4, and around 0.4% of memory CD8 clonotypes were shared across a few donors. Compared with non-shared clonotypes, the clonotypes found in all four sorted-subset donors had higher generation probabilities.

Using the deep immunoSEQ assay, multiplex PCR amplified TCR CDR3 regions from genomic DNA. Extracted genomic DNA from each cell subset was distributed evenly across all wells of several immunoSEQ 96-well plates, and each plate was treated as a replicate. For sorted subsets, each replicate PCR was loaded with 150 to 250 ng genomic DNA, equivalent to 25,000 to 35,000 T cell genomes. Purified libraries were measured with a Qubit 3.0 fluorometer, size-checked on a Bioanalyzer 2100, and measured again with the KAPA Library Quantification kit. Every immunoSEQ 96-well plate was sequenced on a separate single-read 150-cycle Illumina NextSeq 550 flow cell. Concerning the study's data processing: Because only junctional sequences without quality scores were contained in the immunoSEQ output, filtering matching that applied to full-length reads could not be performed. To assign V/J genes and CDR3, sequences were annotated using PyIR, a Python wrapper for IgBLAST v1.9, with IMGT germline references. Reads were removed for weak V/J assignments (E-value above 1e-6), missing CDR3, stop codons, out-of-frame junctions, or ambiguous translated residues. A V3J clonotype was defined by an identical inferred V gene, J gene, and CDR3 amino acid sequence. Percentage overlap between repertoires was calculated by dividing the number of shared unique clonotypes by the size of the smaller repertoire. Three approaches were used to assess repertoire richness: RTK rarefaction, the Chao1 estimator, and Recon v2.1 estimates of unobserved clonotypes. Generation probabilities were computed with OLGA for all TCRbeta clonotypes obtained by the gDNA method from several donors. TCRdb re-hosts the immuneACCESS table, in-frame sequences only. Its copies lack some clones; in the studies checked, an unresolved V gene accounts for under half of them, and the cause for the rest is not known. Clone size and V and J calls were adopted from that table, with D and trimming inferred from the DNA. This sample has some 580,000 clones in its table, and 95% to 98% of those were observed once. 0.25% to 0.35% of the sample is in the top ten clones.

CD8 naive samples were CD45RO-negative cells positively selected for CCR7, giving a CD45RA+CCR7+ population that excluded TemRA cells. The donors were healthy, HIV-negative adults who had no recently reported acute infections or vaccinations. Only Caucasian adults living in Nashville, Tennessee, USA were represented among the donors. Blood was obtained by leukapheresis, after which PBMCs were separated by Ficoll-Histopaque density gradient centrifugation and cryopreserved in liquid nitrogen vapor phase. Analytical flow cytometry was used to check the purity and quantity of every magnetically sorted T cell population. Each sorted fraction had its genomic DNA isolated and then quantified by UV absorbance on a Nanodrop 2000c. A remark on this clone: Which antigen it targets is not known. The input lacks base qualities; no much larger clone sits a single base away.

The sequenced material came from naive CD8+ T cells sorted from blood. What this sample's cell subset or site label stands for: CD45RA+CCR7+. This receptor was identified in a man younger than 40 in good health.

The nucleotide sequence reads as follows: TGTGCCAGCAGCGCGTCCCTTCGGGGCTCCTACGAGCAGTACTTC. The resulting protein is CASSASLRGSYEQYF. The sequence links TRBV7-9 to TRBJ2-7; 5 matching bases give a weak D call of TRBD2. The CDR3 sequence holds 15 residues, the cysteine and phenylalanine included. Only the CDR3 part of the read is kept: 45 bases, read in frame from the first base. V gives up 5 bases and J gives up 0 bases, and the segment between their germline ends measures 14 bases. The germline V gene (reference sequence) sets CDR1 to SEHNR and CDR2 to FQNEAQ.